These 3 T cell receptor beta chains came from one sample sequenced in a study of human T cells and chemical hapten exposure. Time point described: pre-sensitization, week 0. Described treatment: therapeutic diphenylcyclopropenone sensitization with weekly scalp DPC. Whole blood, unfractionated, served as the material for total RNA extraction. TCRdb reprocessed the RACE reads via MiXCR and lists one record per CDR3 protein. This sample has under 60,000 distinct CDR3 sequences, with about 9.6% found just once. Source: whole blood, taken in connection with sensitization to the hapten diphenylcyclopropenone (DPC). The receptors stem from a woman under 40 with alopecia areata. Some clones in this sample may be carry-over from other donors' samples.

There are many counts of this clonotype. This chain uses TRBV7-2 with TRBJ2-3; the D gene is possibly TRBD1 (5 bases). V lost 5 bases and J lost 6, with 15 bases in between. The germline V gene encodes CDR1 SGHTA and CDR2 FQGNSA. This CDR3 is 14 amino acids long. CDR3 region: CASSTLLQEDTQYF. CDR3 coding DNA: TGTGCCAGCAGCACCCTTTTACAGGAGGATACGCAGTATTTT.

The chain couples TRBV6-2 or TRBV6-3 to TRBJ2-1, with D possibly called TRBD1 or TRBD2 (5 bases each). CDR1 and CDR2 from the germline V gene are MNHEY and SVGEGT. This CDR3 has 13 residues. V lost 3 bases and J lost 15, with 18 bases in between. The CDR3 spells CASSYEGTGLGFF. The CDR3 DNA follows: TGTGCCAGCAGTTATGAGGGGACGGGCCTGGGGTTCTTC.

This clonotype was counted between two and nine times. CDR3 sequence reads: CASSPSSTDTQYF. The CDR3 nucleotides are TGTGCCAGCAGCCCCTCTAGCACAGATACGCAGTATTTT. The rearrangement links TRBV7-9 to TRBJ2-3; D gene uncertain. Trimming shortened V by 5 bases and J by 0 bases, and 6 bases separated the two germline ends. Looked up from germline, CDR1 is SEHNR and CDR2 is FQNEAQ (reference sequence). This CDR3 contains 13 residues.